The rows below give T cell receptor beta chains drawn from one sample of a study of cytomegalovirus exposure and HLA in healthy donors. Data came from immunoSEQ multiplex PCR; TCRdb stores just in-frame clones and leaves some out. The sample lists 120,000 or so clones; around 75% were seen once. Material for sequencing was PBMCs. The receptors stem from a woman aged 35 to 49 in good health and CMV-seropositive. The CDR3 runs from the conserved cysteine through the conserved F or W.

v_gene: TRBV15; j_gene: TRBJ1-2; CDR3aa: CATSRESLAGDPPGGYTF
v_gene: TRBV7-9; j_gene: TRBJ2-7; CDR3aa: CASSLVQGNYEQYF
v_gene: TRBV29-1; j_gene: TRBJ2-7; CDR3aa: CSVERNYEQYF
v_gene: TRBV7-2; j_gene: TRBJ2-3; CDR3aa: CASSSYDTQYF
v_gene: TRBV5-6; j_gene: TRBJ2-7; CDR3aa: CASSFSGGNPPSYEQYF
v_gene: TRBV9; j_gene: TRBJ2-6; CDR3aa: CASSVASGLAGSAGANVLTF
v_gene: TRBV4-3; j_gene: TRBJ2-3; CDR3aa: CASSQDRADTDTQYF
v_gene: TRBV7-8; j_gene: TRBJ2-1; CDR3aa: CASSPRGGTGGMTYNEQFF
v_gene: TRBV4-3; j_gene: TRBJ1-2; CDR3aa: CASSQDRTGYGYTF
v_gene: TRBV5-6; j_gene: TRBJ1-1; CDR3aa: CASTIRYRGRESTEAFF
v_gene: TRBV7-9; j_gene: TRBJ2-3; CDR3aa: CASSLVQTGSGDTQYF
v_gene: TRBV7-9; j_gene: TRBJ2-7; CDR3aa: CASSPGSSSYEQYF
v_gene: TRBV28; j_gene: TRBJ1-5; CDR3aa: CASSFGTASNQPQHF
v_gene: TRBV10-3; j_gene: TRBJ2-7; CDR3aa: CAISPGAYEQYF
v_gene: TRBV5-6; j_gene: TRBJ2-7; CDR3aa: CASSLGAREQYF
v_gene: TRBV6-5; j_gene: TRBJ1-2; CDR3aa: CASSYSFISQGYTF
v_gene: TRBV28; j_gene: TRBJ2-2; CDR3aa: CASSEGAGELFF
v_gene: TRBV4-1; j_gene: TRBJ1-1; CDR3aa: CASSQYRTGGLNTEAFF
v_gene: TRBV6-5; j_gene: TRBJ2-1; CDR3aa: CASSYGGGRYNEQFF
v_gene: TRBV4-3; j_gene: TRBJ2-3; CDR3aa: CASSRTAGFGSGGTDTQYF
v_gene: TRBV19; j_gene: TRBJ2-7; CDR3aa: CASSPTDREYYEQYF
v_gene: TRBV5-1; j_gene: TRBJ1-2; CDR3aa: CASSQTGGANYGYTF
v_gene: TRBV9; j_gene: TRBJ1-4; CDR3aa: CASSAGGATNEKLFF
v_gene: TRBV5-1; j_gene: TRBJ1-1; CDR3aa: CASSQTGQGLNTEAFF
v_gene: TRBV27; j_gene: TRBJ1-5; CDR3aa: CASSLSFQMSQHF
v_gene: TRBV7-2; j_gene: TRBJ1-6; CDR3aa: CASSLVPDLTYNSPLHF
v_gene: TRBV6-5; j_gene: TRBJ2-5; CDR3aa: CASRPGGAIQETQYF
v_gene: TRBV30; j_gene: TRBJ1-1; CDR3aa: CAWSIQGNTEAFF
v_gene: TRBV6-1; j_gene: TRBJ2-1; CDR3aa: CASSEVGGGNEQFF
v_gene: TRBV29-1; j_gene: TRBJ2-5; CDR3aa: CSALGGVAQDTQYF
v_gene: TRBV7-9; j_gene: TRBJ1-2; CDR3aa: CASSAGGREHPGYTF
v_gene: TRBV7-8; j_gene: TRBJ1-1; CDR3aa: CASSSLDRVMNTEAFF
v_gene: TRBV10-3; j_gene: TRBJ2-3; CDR3aa: CASRFQDTQYF
v_gene: TRBV18; j_gene: TRBJ1-1; CDR3aa: CASSTGLTGTHTEAFF
v_gene: TRBV6-1; j_gene: TRBJ1-2; CDR3aa: CASSPEGYYGYTF
v_gene: TRBV10-1; j_gene: TRBJ1-1; CDR3aa: CASHRGEVTEAFF
v_gene: TRBV5-4; j_gene: TRBJ1-1; CDR3aa: CASSPRRHSDTLRNTEAFF
v_gene: TRBV28; j_gene: TRBJ2-1; CDR3aa: CASSLLAGRVDEQFF
v_gene: TRBV6-5; j_gene: TRBJ1-5; CDR3aa: CASRGQGSNQPQHF
v_gene: TRBV30; j_gene: TRBJ1-6; CDR3aa: CAWSVNKGLKNSPLHF
v_gene: TRBV2; j_gene: TRBJ2-7; CDR3aa: CASREPGQLPYEQYF
v_gene: TRBV30; j_gene: TRBJ1-3; CDR3aa: CAWETGNGNTIYF
v_gene: TRBV4-2; j_gene: TRBJ2-5; CDR3aa: CASSQAGGLAGAQETQYF
v_gene: TRBV27; j_gene: TRBJ1-2; CDR3aa: CASSLGQGTYGYTF
v_gene: TRBV10-3; j_gene: TRBJ1-2; CDR3aa: CAISENNRPDGYTF
v_gene: TRBV7-2; j_gene: TRBJ2-1; CDR3aa: CASSFGLAGNYNEQFF
v_gene: TRBV6-1; j_gene: TRBJ1-2; CDR3aa: CASMRVIANYGYTF
v_gene: TRBV28; j_gene: TRBJ1-5; CDR3aa: CASGTGVNQPQHF
v_gene: TRBV28; j_gene: TRBJ2-5; CDR3aa: CASSAWTGGHQETQYF
v_gene: TRBV19; j_gene: TRBJ2-2; CDR3aa: CASSQRPANTGELFF
v_gene: TRBV4-1; j_gene: TRBJ1-5; CDR3aa: CASSQDEGQGNIYNQPQHF
v_gene: TRBV29-1; j_gene: TRBJ2-1; CDR3aa: CSGSGGEYNEQFF
v_gene: TRBV7-9; j_gene: TRBJ2-5; CDR3aa: CASSLARGQQETQYF
v_gene: TRBV19; j_gene: TRBJ1-2; CDR3aa: CATGTVAYGYTF
v_gene: TRBV7-7; j_gene: TRBJ2-2; CDR3aa: CASSSGLAGVTGELFF
v_gene: TRBV2; j_gene: TRBJ2-7; CDR3aa: CASKGDYEQYF
v_gene: TRBV28; j_gene: TRBJ1-5; CDR3aa: CASSLGQINQPQHF
v_gene: TRBV9; j_gene: TRBJ2-7; CDR3aa: CASSVEAGGPSSYEQYF
v_gene: TRBV7-2; j_gene: TRBJ2-7; CDR3aa: CASSWAGTGTAQYF